This TCR beta chain came from a study of blood T cell repertoires in COVID-19. Study as a whole: The study drew acute and convalescent COVID-19 samples from the United States, Italy and Spain.

The CDR3 runs to 15 residues. The V gene end was trimmed by 5 bases and the J gene end by 2 bases; junction bases not matched to a gene: 3. The germline V gene encodes CDR1 SGHTA and CDR2 FQGNSA. Original methodology: Estimation of nucleated cell counts was performed using reference gene primer amplification. The table came from immunoSEQ multiplex PCR; TCRdb's copy has only in-frame clones and leaves some out. D and trimming were read from the DNA, whereas the V and J calls and clone size are those reported in that table. The table shows tens of thousands of clones, with 90% occurring only once. Sequenced sample: peripheral blood. The sequence derives from a man in his fifties or sixties with active or convalescent COVID-19. The chain couples TRBV7-2 to TRBJ2-6; 7 nucleotides line up with TRBD1. The CDR3 nucleotides are TGTGCCAGCAGCGAGGGGGCGCCTGGGGCCAACGTCCTGACTTTC. It yields the protein CASSEGAPGANVLTF.